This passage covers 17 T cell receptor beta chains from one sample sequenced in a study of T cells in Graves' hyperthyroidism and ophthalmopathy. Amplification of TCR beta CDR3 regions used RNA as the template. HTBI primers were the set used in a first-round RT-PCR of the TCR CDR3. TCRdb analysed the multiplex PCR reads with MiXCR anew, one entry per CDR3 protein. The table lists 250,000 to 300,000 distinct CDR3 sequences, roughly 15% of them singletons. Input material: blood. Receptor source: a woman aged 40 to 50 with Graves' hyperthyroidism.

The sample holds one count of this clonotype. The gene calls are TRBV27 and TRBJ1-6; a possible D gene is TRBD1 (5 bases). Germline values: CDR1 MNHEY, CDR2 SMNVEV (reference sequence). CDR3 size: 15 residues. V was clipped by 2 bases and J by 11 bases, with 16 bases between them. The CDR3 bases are TGTGCCAGCAGTTTAAAGGCCTTCGGGGGAACACCCCTCCACTTT. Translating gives CASSLKAFGGTPLHF.

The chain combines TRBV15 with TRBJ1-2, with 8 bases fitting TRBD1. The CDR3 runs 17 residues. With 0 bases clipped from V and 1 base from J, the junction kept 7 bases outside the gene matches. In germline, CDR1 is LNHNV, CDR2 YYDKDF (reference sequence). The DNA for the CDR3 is TGTGCCACCAGCAGAGATCGTGCAGGGGGCGGTAACTATGGCTACACCTTC. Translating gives CATSRDRAGGGNYGYTF. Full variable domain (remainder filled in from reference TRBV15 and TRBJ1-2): DAMVIQNPRYQVTQFGKPVTLSCSQTLNHNVMYWYQQKSSQAPKLLFHYYDKDFNNEADTPDNFQSRRPNTSFCFLDIRSPGLGDTAMYLCATSRDRAGGGNYGYTFGSGTRLTVV.

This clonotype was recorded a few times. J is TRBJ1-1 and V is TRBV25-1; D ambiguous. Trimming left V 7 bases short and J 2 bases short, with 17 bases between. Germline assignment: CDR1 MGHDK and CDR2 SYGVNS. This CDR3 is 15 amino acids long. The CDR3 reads CASTFSPLGNTEAFF. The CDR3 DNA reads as TGTGCCAGCACTTTCTCCCCCCTGGGAAACACTGAAGCTTTCTTT.

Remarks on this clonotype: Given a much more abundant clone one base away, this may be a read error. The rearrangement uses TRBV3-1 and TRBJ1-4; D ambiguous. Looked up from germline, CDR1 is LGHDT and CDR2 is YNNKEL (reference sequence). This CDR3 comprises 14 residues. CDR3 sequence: CVSSQTTQPEKLFF. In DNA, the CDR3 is TGTGTCAGCAGCCAAACTACTCAACCTGAAAAACTGTTTTTT. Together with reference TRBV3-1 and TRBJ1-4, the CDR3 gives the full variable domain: DTAVSQTPKYLVTQMGNDKSIKCEQNLGHDTMYWYKQDSKKFLKIMFSYNNKELIINETVPNRFSPKSPDKAHLNLHINSLELGDSAVYFCVSSQTTQPEKLFFGSGTQLSVL.

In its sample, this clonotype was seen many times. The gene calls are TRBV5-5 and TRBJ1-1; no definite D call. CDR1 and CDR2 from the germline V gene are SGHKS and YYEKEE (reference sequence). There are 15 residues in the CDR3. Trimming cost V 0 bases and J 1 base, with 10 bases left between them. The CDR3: CASSLVVGPNTEAFF. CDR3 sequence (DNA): TGTGCCAGCAGCTTGGTTGTAGGGCCGAACACTGAAGCTTTCTTT. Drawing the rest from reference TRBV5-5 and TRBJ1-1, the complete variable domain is DAGVTQSPTHLIKTRGQQVTLRCSPISGHKSVSWYQQVLGQGPQFIFQYYEKEERGRGNFPDRFSARQFPNYSSELNVNALLLGDSALYLCASSLVVGPNTEAFFGQGTRLTVV.

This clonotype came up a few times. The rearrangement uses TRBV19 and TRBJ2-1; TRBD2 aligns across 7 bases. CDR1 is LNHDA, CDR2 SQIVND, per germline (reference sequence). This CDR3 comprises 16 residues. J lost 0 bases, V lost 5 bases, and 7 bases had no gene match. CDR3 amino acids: CASSGLADTSYNEQFF. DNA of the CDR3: TGTGCCAGTAGTGGCCTAGCGGATACCTCCTACAATGAGCAGTTCTTC.

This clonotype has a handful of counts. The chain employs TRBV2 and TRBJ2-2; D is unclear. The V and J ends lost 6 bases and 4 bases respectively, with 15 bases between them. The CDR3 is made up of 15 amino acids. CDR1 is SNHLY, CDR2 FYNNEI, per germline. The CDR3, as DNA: TGTGCCAGCAGGGGGATAGCTGGGCTCACCGGGGAGCTGTTTTTT. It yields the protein CASRGIAGLTGELFF.

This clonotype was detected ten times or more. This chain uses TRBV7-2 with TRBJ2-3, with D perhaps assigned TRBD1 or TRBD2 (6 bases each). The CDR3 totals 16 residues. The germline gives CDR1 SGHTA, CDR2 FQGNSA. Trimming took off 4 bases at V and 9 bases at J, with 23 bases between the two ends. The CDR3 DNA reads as TGTGCCAGCAGCTCCACCGGGGGTTCCAGGGGTGACACGCAGTATTTT. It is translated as CASSSTGGSRGDTQYF.

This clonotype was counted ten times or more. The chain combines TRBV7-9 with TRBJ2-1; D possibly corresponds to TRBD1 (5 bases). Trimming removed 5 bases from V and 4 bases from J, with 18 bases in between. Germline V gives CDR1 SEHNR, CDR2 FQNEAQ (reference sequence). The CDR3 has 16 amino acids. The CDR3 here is CASSARLRVGYNEQFF. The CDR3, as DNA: TGTGCCAGCAGCGCGAGGCTCAGGGTGGGGTACAATGAGCAGTTCTTC.

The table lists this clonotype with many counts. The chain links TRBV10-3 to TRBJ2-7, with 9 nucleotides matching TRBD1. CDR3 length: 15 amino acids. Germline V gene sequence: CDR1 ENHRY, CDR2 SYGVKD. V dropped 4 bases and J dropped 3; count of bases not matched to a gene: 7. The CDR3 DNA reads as TGTGCCATCAGTGTACGAACAGGGGGCTACTACGAGCAGTACTTC. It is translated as CAISVRTGGYYEQYF.

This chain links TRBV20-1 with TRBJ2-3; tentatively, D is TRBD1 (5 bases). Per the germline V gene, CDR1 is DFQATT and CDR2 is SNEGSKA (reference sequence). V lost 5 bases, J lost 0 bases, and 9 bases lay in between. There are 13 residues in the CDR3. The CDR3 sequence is CSAWGSSTDTQYF. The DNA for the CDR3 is TGCAGTGCTTGGGGCTCTAGCACAGATACGCAGTATTTT.

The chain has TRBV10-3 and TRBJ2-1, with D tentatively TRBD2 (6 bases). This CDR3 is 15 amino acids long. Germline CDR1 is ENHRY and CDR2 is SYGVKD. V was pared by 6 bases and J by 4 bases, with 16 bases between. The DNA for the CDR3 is TGTGCCATCAGACCGGGACTCGGGGCGTACAATGAGCAGTTCTTC. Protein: CAIRPGLGAYNEQFF.

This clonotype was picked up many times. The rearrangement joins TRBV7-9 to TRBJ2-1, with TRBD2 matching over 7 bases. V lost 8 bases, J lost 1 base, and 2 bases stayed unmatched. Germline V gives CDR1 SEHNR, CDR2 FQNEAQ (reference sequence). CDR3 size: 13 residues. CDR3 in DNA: TGTGCCAGCGGGGGGGGATCCTACAATGAGCAGTTCTTC. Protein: CASGGGSYNEQFF.

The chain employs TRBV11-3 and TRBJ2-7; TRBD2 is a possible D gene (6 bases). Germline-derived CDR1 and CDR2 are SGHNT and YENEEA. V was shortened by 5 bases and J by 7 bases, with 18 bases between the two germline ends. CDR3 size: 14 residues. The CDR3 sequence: CASSPGTVPREQYF. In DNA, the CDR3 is TGTGCCAGCAGCCCAGGGACTGTGCCCCGGGAGCAGTACTTC.

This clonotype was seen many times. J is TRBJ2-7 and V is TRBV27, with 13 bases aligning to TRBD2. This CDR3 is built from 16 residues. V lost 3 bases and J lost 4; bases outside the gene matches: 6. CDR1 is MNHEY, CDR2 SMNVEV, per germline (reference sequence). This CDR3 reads CASSLSGLAGTYEQYF. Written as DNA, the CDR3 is TGTGCCAGCAGTTTGTCGGGACTAGCGGGAACGTACGAGCAGTACTTC.

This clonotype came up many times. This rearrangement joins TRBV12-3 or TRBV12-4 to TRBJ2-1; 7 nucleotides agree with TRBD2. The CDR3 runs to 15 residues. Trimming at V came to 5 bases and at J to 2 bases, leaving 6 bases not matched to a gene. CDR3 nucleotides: TGTGCCAGCAGTATCGGGCTAGCGGCCTACAATGAGCAGTTCTTC. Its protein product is CASSIGLAAYNEQFF.

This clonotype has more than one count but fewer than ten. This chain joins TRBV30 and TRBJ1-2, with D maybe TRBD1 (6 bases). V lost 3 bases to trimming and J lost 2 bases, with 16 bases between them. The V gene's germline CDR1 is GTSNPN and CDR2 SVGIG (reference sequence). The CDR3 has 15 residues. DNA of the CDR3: TGTGCCTGGAGCCTAGGGGGGGTGGGGAACTATGGCTACACCTTC. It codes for CAWSLGGVGNYGYTF.